The present T cell receptor beta chain was sequenced within a study of T cells in Graves' hyperthyroidism and ophthalmopathy. Study-wide results and caveats: Blood also showed most of the thyroid clonotypes that were expanded above 0.001.

A Clinical Activity Score of at least 3, a NOSPECS grade of at least 4 and a duration under 3 months were recorded in the ophthalmopathy patients. Patients were excluded for uncontrolled infection, other autoimmune disease, pregnancy or lactation. Germline CDR1 and CDR2: SGHTA and FQGNSA. The CDR3 has 15 amino acids. Unmatched junction bases numbered 6, after V lost 2 bases and J lost 5 bases. Notes on this clonotype: Its antigen remains unidentified.

Authors of the study amplified TCR beta CDR3 regions from RNA transcripts. TCR CDR3 regions were first amplified by RT-PCR with HTBI primers. TCRdb reprocessed the multiplex PCR reads with MiXCR, giving one entry per CDR3 protein. The repertoire holds 400,000 to 600,000 distinct CDR3 sequences, with about 16% as singletons. Sequencing used blood. The sequence derives from a woman between 25 and 40 years old with Graves' ophthalmopathy. The chain combines TRBV7-2 with TRBJ2-5; 9 bases match TRBD1. In DNA form, the CDR3 reads TGTGCCAGCAGCTTAACAGGGGGCGGGCCGGAGACCCAGTACTTC. Protein: CASSLTGGGPETQYF.